Following are 21 T cell receptor beta chains from one sample sequenced in a study of response to subunit inactivated influenza vaccine. TCRdb used MiXCR to reprocess the RT-PCR reads, holding one entry per CDR3 protein. The sample lists fewer than 800,000 distinct CDR3 sequences, 15% to 19% occurring once. The specimen comprised PBMCs from blood, sampled roughly 13 days after vaccination. The source is a man aged 50-59 years who received an inactivated influenza vaccine.

V gene TRBV5-1 combines with J gene TRBJ2-1; D tentatively fits TRBD1 or TRBD2 (5 bases each). The V end was cut by 4 bases, the J end by 2 bases, with 13 bases between. Germline V lookup: CDR1 SGHRS, CDR2 YFSETQ. This CDR3 is built from 15 residues. CDR3 bases: TGCGCCAGCAGCCCGGGGACCGCAACCTACAATGAGCAGTTCTTC. Translation: CASSPGTATYNEQFF.

There are many counts of this clonotype. The gene calls are TRBV4-3 and TRBJ2-2; no firm D call. V was clipped by 0 bases and J by 4 bases, with 12 bases between them. The CDR3 has 16 residues. Germline values: CDR1 LGHNA, CDR2 YSLEER. The CDR3 reads CASSQDRGQVTGELFF. The CDR3 DNA follows: TGCGCCAGCAGCCAAGATCGTGGCCAAGTCACCGGGGAGCTGTTTTTT.

This clonotype was seen only a few times. The CDR3 sequence is CASSVDRNGADTQYF. CDR3 nucleotides: TGTGCCAGCAGCGTGGACAGGAATGGGGCAGATACGCAGTATTTT. The rearrangement joins TRBV9 to TRBJ2-3; TRBD1 agrees at 7 bases. Trimming removed 2 bases from V and 4 bases from J; junction bases left unmatched: 7. This CDR3 has 15 amino acids. CDR1 SGDLS and CDR2 YYNGEE come from the germline V gene.

The chain couples TRBV7-2 to TRBJ1-2; TRBD1 is a possible D gene (5 bases). Per germline, CDR1 SGHTA and CDR2 FQGNSA. V lost 0 bases, J lost 2 bases, and 7 bases lay in between. CDR3 length: 14 amino acids. The CDR3 spells CASSLAGRNYGYTF. As DNA, the CDR3 is TGTGCCAGCAGCTTAGCGGGACGGAACTATGGCTACACCTTC. Combining the CDR3 with reference TRBV7-2 and TRBJ1-2 gives the whole variable domain GAGVSQSPSNKVTEKGKDVELRCDPISGHTALYWYRQSLGQGLEFLIYFQGNSAPDKSGLPSDRFSAERTGGSVSTLTIQRTQQEDSAVYLCASSLAGRNYGYTFGSGTRLTVV.

This chain joins TRBV11-2 and TRBJ2-2; TRBD1 agrees at 7 bases. This CDR3 is built from 15 residues. Germline V lookup: CDR1 SGHAT, CDR2 FQNNGV. V was clipped by 4 bases and J by 7 bases; unmatched bases: 9. In nucleotides, the CDR3 is TGTGCCAGCAGCTCTGACAGGGACAATGTCGGGGAGCTGTTTTTT. This encodes CASSSDRDNVGELFF. Using reference TRBV11-2 and TRBJ2-2 for the parts outside the CDR3, the full variable domain is EAGVAQSPRYKIIEKRQSVAFWCNPISGHATLYWYQQILGQGPKLLIQFQNNGVVDDSQLPKDRFSAERLKGVDSTLKIQPAKLEDSAVYLCASSSDRDNVGELFFGEGSRLTVL.

This clonotype was seen a few times. J is TRBJ2-2 and V is TRBV4-1, with TRBD2 identical over 14 bases. With V trimmed by 4 bases and J by 3 bases, 4 bases remained unmatched. Germline lookup yields CDR1 MGHRA and CDR2 YSYEKL. CDR3 size: 17 residues. The CDR3 DNA reads as TGCGCCAGCAGCCCGGGACTAGCGGGGGCACACACCGGGGAGCTGTTTTTT. This translates into CASSPGLAGAHTGELFF.

This clonotype was seen many times. The chain recombines TRBV7-2 with TRBJ1-4; possibly TRBD1 for D (5 bases). The CDR3 has 14 residues. Germline CDR1 SGHTA, CDR2 FQGNSA. V lost 1 base and J lost 7, with 10 bases in between. The chain's CDR3 is CASSLGGTAEKLFF. The CDR3 bases are TGTGCCAGCAGCTTAGGAGGGACTGCTGAAAAACTGTTTTTT.

Comment on this clonotype: Its ends do not fully match the called genes, so a read error is possible. This chain joins TRBV7-2 and TRBJ1-6; D is unclear. The length of the CDR3 is 13 residues. Germline V gene data show CDR1 as SGHTA and CDR2 as FQGNSA. The CDR3 region has the DNA TGTGCCAGCAGTCCCCGTACTGGTTCACGCCTCCACTTT. It yields the protein CASSPRTGSRLHF.

This clonotype was seen more than once but under ten times. The genes are TRBV7-2 and TRBJ2-3; 9 bases map to TRBD1. Germline CDR1 and CDR2: SGHTA and FQGNSA. J was trimmed by 1 base and V by 0 bases; bases with no gene match: 5. The length of the CDR3 is 17 residues. CDR3 sequence: CASSLAPQGAGTDTQYF. The CDR3 coding sequence is TGTGCCAGCAGCTTAGCACCACAGGGGGCGGGCACAGATACGCAGTATTTT.

The sample holds a few counts of this clonotype. V is TRBV20-1 and J is TRBJ2-7; 10 positions agree with TRBD1. The CDR3 contains 15 residues. After removal of 1 base from V and 7 bases from J, the junction contained 10 bases not matched to a gene. CDR1 DFQATT and CDR2 SNEGSKA come from the germline V gene (reference sequence). CDR3 loop: CSARGVDRGGSEQYF. The CDR3 region has the DNA TGCAGTGCTAGAGGGGTGGACAGGGGGGGTTCGGAGCAGTACTTC.

V gene TRBV7-2 combines with J gene TRBJ2-3; 8 nucleotides match TRBD2. This CDR3 comprises 15 residues. Unmatched junction bases numbered 13, after V lost 5 bases and J lost 9 bases. Germline V gives CDR1 SGHTA, CDR2 FQGNSA. DNA for the CDR3: TGTGCCAGCAGCCTGACAAGCGGGGGATTAGGGACGCAGTATTTT. It is translated as CASSLTSGGLGTQYF.

This rearrangement joins TRBV12-3 or TRBV12-4 to TRBJ2-1; weak D call: TRBD2 (7 bases). CDR3 size: 12 residues. Trimming removed 8 bases from V and 4 bases from J, with 9 bases in between. Here the CDR3 DNA reads TGTGCCAGCGGGGGGGCTTACAATGAGCAGTTCTTC. It is translated as CASGGAYNEQFF.

This clonotype came up many times. The chain uses TRBV10-3 and TRBJ2-1, with 9 bases fitting TRBD1. CDR3 length: 14 amino acids. Per germline, CDR1 ENHRY and CDR2 SYGVKD. V was clipped by 8 bases and J by 6 bases; unmatched bases: 8. CDR3 loop: CAIDPGQGFNEQFF. For the CDR3, the DNA is TGTGCCATCGACCCGGGACAGGGTTTCAATGAGCAGTTCTTC.

The chain joins TRBV4-2 to TRBJ2-3, with TRBD1 matching over 10 bases. Germline V gene data show CDR1 as LGHNA and CDR2 as YNFKEQ. The CDR3 has 15 residues. V gave up 4 bases and J gave up 4 bases; unmatched junction bases: 5. CDR3 protein: CASSPKTGGPDTQYF. The CDR3 nucleotides read TGTGCCAGCAGCCCCAAGACAGGGGGCCCAGATACGCAGTATTTT.

This clonotype has just a few counts. The chain uses TRBV7-2 and TRBJ2-7; perhaps D is TRBD1 or TRBD2 (6 bases each). CDR1 is SGHTA, CDR2 FQGNSA, per germline. Trimming took 4 bases from V and 5 from J, leaving 21 bases between them. The CDR3 runs 16 residues. CDR3: CASSSQDLGGVDEQYF. DNA of the CDR3: TGTGCCAGCAGCTCACAAGATCTCGGGGGCGTCGACGAGCAGTACTTC.

The sample holds a few counts of this clonotype. V gene TRBV5-1 combines with J gene TRBJ2-7; 7 bases align to TRBD1. The length of the CDR3 is 14 residues. J lost 6 bases, V lost 0 bases, and 6 bases had no gene match. CDR1 SGHRS and CDR2 YFSETQ come from the germline V gene. This CDR3 is CASSLAHNRGEQYF. The CDR3 nucleotides read TGCGCCAGCAGCTTGGCCCATAACAGGGGCGAGCAGTACTTC.

This clonotype was detected only a few times. This chain joins TRBV7-8 and TRBJ2-2; D gene uncertain. V was shortened by 1 base and J by 7 bases, with 13 bases between the two germline ends. CDR1 is SGHVS, CDR2 FQNEAQ, per germline. The CDR3 contains 15 residues. CDR3 nucleotides: TGTGCCAGCAGCTTAGGCTCGTCAGTTAGCGGGGAGCTGTTTTTT. Encoded protein: CASSLGSSVSGELFF.

This clonotype has only a few counts. The V and J genes are TRBV27 and TRBJ1-6; D might be TRBD1 (6 bases). CDR3 length equals 15 residues. V dropped 3 bases and J dropped 7 bases, with 13 bases sitting between them. The germline CDR1 and CDR2 sequences are MNHEY and SMNVEV (reference sequence). This chain's CDR3 is CASSLGGAGNSPLHF. The DNA of the CDR3 is TGTGCCAGCAGTTTGGGGGGGGCAGGGAATTCACCCCTCCACTTT.

This clonotype appeared a few times. The chain has TRBV29-1 and TRBJ2-1; a possible D gene is TRBD2 (5 bases). V was trimmed by 3 bases and J by 8 bases, leaving 8 bases between them. Germline V gene lookup returns CDR1 SQVTM and CDR2 ANQGSEA. This CDR3 spans 11 amino acids. CDR3 sequence (DNA): TGCAGCGTTGACGCCGGGGATGAGCAGTTCTTC. It codes for CSVDAGDEQFF.

The V gene is TRBV7-8, the J gene TRBJ2-7; D perhaps matches TRBD1 (5 bases). Per germline, CDR1 SGHVS and CDR2 FQNEAQ. This CDR3 has 14 amino acids. Trimming shortened V by 5 bases and J by 3 bases, and 14 bases separated the two germline ends. The CDR3 DNA is TGTGCCAGCAGCCCAGATACAGGATTCTACGAGCAGTACTTC. The encoded protein is CASSPDTGFYEQYF. The variable domain in full, with the rest retrieved from reference TRBV7-8 and TRBJ2-7, is GAGVSQSPRYKVAKRGQDVALRCDPISGHVSLFWYQQALGQGPEFLTYFQNEAQLDKSGLPSDRFFAERPEGSVSTLKIQRTQQEDSAVYLCASSPDTGFYEQYFGPGTRLTVT.

V gene TRBV20-1 combines with J gene TRBJ2-7; 12 nucleotides match TRBD2. The CDR3 contains 13 residues. Losses at the gene ends were 6 bases for V and 5 bases for J; bases not matched to a gene: 5. Germline V gives CDR1 DFQATT, CDR2 SNEGSKA (reference sequence). The CDR3 DNA reads as TGCAGTGCCCTAGCGGGAGGGCACCACGAGCAGTACTTC. It codes for CSALAGGHHEQYF.